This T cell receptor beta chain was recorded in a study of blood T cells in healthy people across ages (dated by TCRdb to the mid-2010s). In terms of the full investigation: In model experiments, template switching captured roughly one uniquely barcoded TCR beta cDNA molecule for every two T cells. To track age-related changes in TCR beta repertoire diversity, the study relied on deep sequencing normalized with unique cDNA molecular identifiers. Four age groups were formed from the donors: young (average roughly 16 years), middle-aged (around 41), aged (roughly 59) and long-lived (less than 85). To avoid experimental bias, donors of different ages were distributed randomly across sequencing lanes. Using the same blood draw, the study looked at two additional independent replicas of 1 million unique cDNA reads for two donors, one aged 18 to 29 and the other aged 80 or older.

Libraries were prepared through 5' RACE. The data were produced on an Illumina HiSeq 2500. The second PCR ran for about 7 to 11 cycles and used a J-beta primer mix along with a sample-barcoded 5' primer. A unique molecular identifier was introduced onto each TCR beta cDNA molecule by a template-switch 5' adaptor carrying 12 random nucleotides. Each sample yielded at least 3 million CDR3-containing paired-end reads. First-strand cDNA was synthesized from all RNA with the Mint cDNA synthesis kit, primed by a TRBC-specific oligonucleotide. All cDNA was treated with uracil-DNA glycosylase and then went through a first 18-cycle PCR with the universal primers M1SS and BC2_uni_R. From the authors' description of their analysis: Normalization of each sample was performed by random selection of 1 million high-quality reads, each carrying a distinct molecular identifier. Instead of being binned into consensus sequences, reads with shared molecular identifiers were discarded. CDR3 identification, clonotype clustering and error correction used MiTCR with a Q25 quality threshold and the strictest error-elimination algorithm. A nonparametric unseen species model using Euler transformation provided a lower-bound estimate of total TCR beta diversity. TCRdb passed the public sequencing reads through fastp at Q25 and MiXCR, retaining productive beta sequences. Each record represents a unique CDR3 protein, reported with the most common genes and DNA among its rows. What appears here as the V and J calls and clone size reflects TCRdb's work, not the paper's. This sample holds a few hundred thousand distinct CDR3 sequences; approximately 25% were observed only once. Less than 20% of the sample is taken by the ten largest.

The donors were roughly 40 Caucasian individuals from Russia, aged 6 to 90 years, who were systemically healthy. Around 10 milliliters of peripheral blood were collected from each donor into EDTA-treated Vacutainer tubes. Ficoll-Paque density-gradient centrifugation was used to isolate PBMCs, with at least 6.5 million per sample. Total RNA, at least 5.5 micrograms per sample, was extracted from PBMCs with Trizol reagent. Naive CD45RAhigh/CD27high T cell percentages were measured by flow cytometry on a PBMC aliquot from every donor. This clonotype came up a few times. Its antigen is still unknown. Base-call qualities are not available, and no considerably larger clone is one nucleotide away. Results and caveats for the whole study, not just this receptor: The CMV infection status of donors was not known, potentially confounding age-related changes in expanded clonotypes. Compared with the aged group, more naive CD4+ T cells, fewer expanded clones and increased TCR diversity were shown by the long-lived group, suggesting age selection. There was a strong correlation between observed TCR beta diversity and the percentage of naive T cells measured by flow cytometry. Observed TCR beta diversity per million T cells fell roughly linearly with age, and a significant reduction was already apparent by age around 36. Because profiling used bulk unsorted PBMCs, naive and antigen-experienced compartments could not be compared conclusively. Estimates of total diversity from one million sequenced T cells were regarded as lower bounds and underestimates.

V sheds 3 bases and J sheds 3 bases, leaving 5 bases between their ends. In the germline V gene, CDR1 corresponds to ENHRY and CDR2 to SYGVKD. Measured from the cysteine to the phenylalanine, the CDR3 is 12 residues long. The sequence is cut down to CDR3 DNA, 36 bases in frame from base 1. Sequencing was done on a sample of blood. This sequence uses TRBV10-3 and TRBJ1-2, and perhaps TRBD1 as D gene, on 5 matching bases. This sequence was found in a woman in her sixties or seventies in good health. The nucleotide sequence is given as TGTGCCATCAGTGAAGGGGACTATGGCTACACCTTC. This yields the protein CAISEGDYGYTF.